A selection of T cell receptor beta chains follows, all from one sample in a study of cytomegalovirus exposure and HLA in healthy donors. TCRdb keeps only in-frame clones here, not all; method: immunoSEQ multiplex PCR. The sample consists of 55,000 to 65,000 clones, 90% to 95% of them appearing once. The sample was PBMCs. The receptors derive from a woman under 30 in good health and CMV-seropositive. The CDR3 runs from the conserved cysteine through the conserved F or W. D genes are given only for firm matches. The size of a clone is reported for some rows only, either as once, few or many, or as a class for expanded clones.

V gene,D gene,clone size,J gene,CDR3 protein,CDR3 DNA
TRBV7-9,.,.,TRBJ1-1,CASSPTDRPTAFF,TGTGCCAGCAGCCCTACAGACCGGCCGACAGCTTTCTTT
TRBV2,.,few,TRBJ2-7,CASSDREQYF,TGTGCCAGCAGTGATCGGGAGCAGTACTTC
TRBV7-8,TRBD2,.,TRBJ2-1,CASRQRVVAGGSSYNEQFF,TGTGCCAGCAGGCAACGGGTAGTAGCGGGAGGTAGCTCCTACAATGAGCAGTTCTTC
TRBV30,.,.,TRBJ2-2,CAWSFLWARTNTGELFF,TGTGCCTGGAGCTTCCTTTGGGCGAGAACGAACACCGGGGAGCTGTTTTTT
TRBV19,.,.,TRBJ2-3,CASSISDRELDTQYF,TGTGCCAGTAGTATCTCCGACAGAGAGCTAGATACGCAGTATTTT
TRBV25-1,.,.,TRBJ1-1,CASSVHQGFEAFF,TGTGCCAGCAGTGTTCACCAGGGGTTTGAAGCTTTCTTT
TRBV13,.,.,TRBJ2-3,CASSSRAGTDTQYF,TGTGCCAGCAGCAGCCGAGCGGGTACAGATACGCAGTATTTT
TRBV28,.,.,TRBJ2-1,CASSLGAYYNEQFF,TGTGCCAGCAGTTTAGGGGCTTACTACAATGAGCAGTTCTTC
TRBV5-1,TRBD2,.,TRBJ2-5,CASSFTSGRGETQYF,TGCGCCAGCAGCTTCACTAGCGGGAGAGGAGAGACCCAGTACTTC
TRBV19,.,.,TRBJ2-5,CASTTGPGETQYF,TGTGCCAGTACTACAGGGCCGGGGGAGACCCAGTACTTC
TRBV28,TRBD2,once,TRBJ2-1,CASSRTSDSSYNEQFF,TGTGCCAGCAGCCGAACTAGCGACAGCTCCTACAATGAGCAGTTCTTC
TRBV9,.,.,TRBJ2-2,CASRNRSTGELFF,TGTGCCAGCAGAAACCGGAGCACCGGGGAGCTGTTTTTT
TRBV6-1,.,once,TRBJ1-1,CASIREGAEAFF,TGTGCCAGCATTAGGGAGGGCGCTGAAGCTTTCTTT
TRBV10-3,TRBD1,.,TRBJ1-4,CAIGPGQGPEKLFF,TGTGCCATCGGGCCGGGACAGGGGCCCGAAAAACTGTTTTTT
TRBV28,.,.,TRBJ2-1,CASSLPSYNEQFF,TGTGCCAGCAGTTTACCCAGTTACAATGAGCAGTTCTTC
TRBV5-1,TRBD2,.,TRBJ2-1,CASSLAAAGVGYEQFF,TGCGCCAGCAGCTTGGCCGCGGCGGGAGTAGGCTACGAGCAGTTCTTC
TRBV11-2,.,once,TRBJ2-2,CASSLLQGGTGELFF,TGTGCCAGCAGCTTACTGCAGGGAGGCACCGGGGAGCTGTTTTTT